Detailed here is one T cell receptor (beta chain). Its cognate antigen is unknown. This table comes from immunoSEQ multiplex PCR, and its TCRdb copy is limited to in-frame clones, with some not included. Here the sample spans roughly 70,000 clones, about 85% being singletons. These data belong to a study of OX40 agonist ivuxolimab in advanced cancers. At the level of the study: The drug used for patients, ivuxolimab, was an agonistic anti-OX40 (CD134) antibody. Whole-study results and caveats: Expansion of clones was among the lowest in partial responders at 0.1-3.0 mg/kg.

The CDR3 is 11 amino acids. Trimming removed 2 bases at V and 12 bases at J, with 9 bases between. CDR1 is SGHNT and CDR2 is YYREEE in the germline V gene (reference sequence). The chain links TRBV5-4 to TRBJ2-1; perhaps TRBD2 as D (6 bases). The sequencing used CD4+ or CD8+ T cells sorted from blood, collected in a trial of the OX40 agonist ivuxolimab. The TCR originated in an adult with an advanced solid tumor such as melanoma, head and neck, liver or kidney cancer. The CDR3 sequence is CASSFGGAQFF. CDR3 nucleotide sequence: TGTGCCAGCAGCTTCGGGGGTGCGCAGTTCTTC.